The 22 T cell receptor beta chains in this list originate from one sample, sequenced in a study of OX40 agonist ivuxolimab in advanced cancers. This table comes from immunoSEQ multiplex PCR, and its TCRdb copy is limited to in-frame clones, with some not included. The sample includes fewer than 85,000 clones, around 90% of them seen just once. The sequencing here drew on CD4+ or CD8+ T cells sorted from blood, taken in a trial of the OX40 agonist ivuxolimab. All receptors derive from an adult with an advanced solid tumor such as melanoma, head and neck, liver or kidney cancer.

The J gene is TRBJ1-4, the V gene TRBV7-9; TRBD1 matches 9 bases. The V and J ends lost 4 bases and 5 bases, in that order; junction bases with no gene match: 5. CDR1 and CDR2 (germline): SEHNR, FQNEAQ (reference sequence). The CDR3 spans 15 residues. The CDR3 DNA reads as TGTGCCAGCAGCTCCTCGACAGGGGGGAATGAAAAACTGTTTTTT. As protein: CASSSSTGGNEKLFF.

The sample holds a few counts of this clone. The rearrangement joins TRBV4-1 to TRBJ2-5, with TRBD2 matching over 9 bases. CDR1 is MGHRA, CDR2 YSYEKL, per germline. The CDR3 totals 17 residues. V was clipped by 2 bases and J by 2 bases; unmatched bases: 9. CDR3 nucleotides: TGCGCCAGCAGCCAAAAGCCCGCGGGGGGGAGTCAAGAGACCCAGTACTTC. This codes for CASSQKPAGGSQETQYF.

The V call is TRBV7-7, the J call TRBJ2-3, with a weak D call TRBD2 (6 bases). The CDR3 has 16 residues. Per the germline V gene, CDR1 is SSHAT and CDR2 is FNYEAQ (reference sequence). V lost 5 bases and J 4 bases, leaving 19 bases between the germline ends. DNA of the CDR3: TGTGCCAGCAGCCCCCCGGCATGGGGAGGTCCAGATACGCAGTATTTT. Amino acid sequence: CASSPPAWGGPDTQYF.

This chain connects TRBV7-3 to TRBJ1-6, with D perhaps matching TRBD1 (6 bases). This CDR3 has 16 amino acids. The V gene's germline CDR1 is SGHTA and CDR2 FQGTGA. Trimming cost V 1 base and J 7 bases, with 14 bases left between them. In nucleotides, the CDR3 is TGTGCCAGCAGCTTAATGAGCAGGGGATCGAATTCACCCCTCCACTTT. It specifies CASSLMSRGSNSPLHF.

The chain carries TRBV6-5 and TRBJ2-7, with a weak D call TRBD1 (5 bases). Trimming stripped 0 bases from V and 1 base from J, with 10 bases between. The CDR3 extends over 15 amino acids. Germline V lookup: CDR1 MNHEY, CDR2 SVGAGI. CDR3 sequence reads: CASSYSTAGSYEQYF. CDR3 DNA: TGTGCCAGCAGTTACTCGACAGCCGGATCCTACGAGCAGTACTTC.

This chain joins TRBV6-6 and TRBJ2-3; D call uncertain. The CDR3 spans 15 residues. Between the trimmed V and J ends, which lost 5 bases and 2 bases, there was a span of 14 bases. Germline V gene sequence: CDR1 MNHNY, CDR2 SVGAGI (reference sequence). CDR3 DNA sequence: TGTGCCAGCAGTGCCCGGAGCATATCCACAGATACGCAGTATTTT. Its protein is CASSARSISTDTQYF.

The rearrangement links TRBV6-5 to TRBJ1-4; unclear D gene. This CDR3 region has 13 residues. The V and J ends lost 2 bases and 5 bases respectively, with 6 bases between them. The germline V gene encodes CDR1 MNHEY and CDR2 SVGAGI. CDR3 nucleotide sequence: TGTGCCAGCAGTTACCGACCCAATGAAAAACTGTTTTTT. Residues: CASSYRPNEKLFF.

The rearrangement uses TRBV23-1 and TRBJ2-6, with 7 bases fitting TRBD1. TRBV23-1 qualifies as an ORF whose function is uncertain. There are 18 residues in the CDR3. J gave up 3 bases and V 4 bases, and 12 bases lay outside the gene matches. As DNA, the CDR3 is TGCGCCAGCAGTCCATCCCGACAGGGCCATGGTGGGGCCAACGTCCTGACTTTC. It is translated as CASSPSRQGHGGANVLTF.

This chain connects TRBV25-1 to TRBJ2-1; D is uncertain. Per the germline V gene, CDR1 is MGHDK and CDR2 is SYGVNS. The CDR3 totals 13 residues. V lost 2 bases and J lost 8, with 10 bases in between. CDR3 residues: CASSEAALHEQFF. Written as DNA, the CDR3 is TGTGCCAGCAGTGAAGCGGCGTTACATGAGCAGTTCTTC. Drawing the rest from reference TRBV25-1 and TRBJ2-1, the complete variable domain is EADIYQTPRYLVIGTGKKITLECSQTMGHDKMYWYQQDPGMELHLIHYSYGVNSTEKGDLSSESTVSRIRTEHFPLTLESARPSHTSQYLCASSEAALHEQFFGPGTRLTVL.

The chain links TRBV29-1 to TRBJ1-4, with D perhaps matching TRBD1 (6 bases). Germline V gene lookup returns CDR1 SQVTM and CDR2 ANQGSEA. The CDR3 sequence is 13 residues long. Between the trimmed V and J ends, which lost 1 base and 5 bases, there was a span of 8 bases. The CDR3 region has the DNA TGCAGCGTTGAAGTGGACAGCAATGAAAAACTGTTTTTT. This encodes CSVEVDSNEKLFF. Looking up the rest from reference TRBV29-1 and TRBJ1-4 gives the full variable domain: SAVISQKPSRDICQRGTSLTIQCQVDSQVTMMFWYRQQPGQSLTLIATANQGSEATYESGFVIDKFPISRPNLTFSTLTVSNMSPEDSSIYLCSVEVDSNEKLFFGSGTQLSVL.

The rearrangement joins TRBV7-8 to TRBJ2-2; D not certain. V lost 4 bases, J lost 4 bases, and 10 bases lay in between. The germline gives CDR1 SGHVS, CDR2 FQNEAQ. The CDR3 spans 14 residues. The CDR3 is CASSSLVSTGELFF. CDR3 nucleotides: TGTGCCAGCAGCTCCTTAGTTTCCACCGGGGAGCTGTTTTTT.

The V and J genes are TRBV5-4 and TRBJ2-1; 8 bases are a match to TRBD2. In germline, CDR1 is SGHNT, CDR2 YYREEE (reference sequence). This CDR3 is built from 17 residues. Trimming took 2 bases from V and 1 from J; bases not matched to a gene: 8. The DNA for the CDR3 is TGTGCCAGCAGCTTAGGGAAAAGCGGGAGTTCCTACAATGAGCAGTTCTTC. Amino acids: CASSLGKSGSSYNEQFF.

This sequence joins TRBV5-1 and TRBJ2-1; 8 nucleotides agree with TRBD2. In germline, CDR1 is SGHRS, CDR2 YFSETQ. The V segment lost 0 bases and the J segment 1 base; nucleotides outside the gene matches: 3. The CDR3 length is 16 residues. The CDR3 bases are TGCGCCAGCAGCTTGGGTTTAGCGGGGTCCTACAATGAGCAGTTCTTC. It translates to CASSLGLAGSYNEQFF.

The chain couples TRBV7-2 to TRBJ2-7; D could derive from TRBD1 or TRBD2 (5 bases each). The CDR3 totals 13 residues. Per the germline V gene, CDR1 is SGHTA and CDR2 is FQGNSA. V lost 3 bases to trimming and J lost 3 bases, with 9 bases between them. The CDR3 region is CASSFMGDYEQYF. The CDR3 DNA reads TGTGCCAGCAGCTTTATGGGGGACTACGAGCAGTACTTC.

The gene calls are TRBV7-8 and TRBJ2-1; D is perhaps TRBD1 (6 bases). Per germline, CDR1 SGHVS and CDR2 FQNEAQ. The CDR3 contains 15 residues. V was pared by 2 bases and J by 7 bases, with 15 bases between. This CDR3 is CASSLIAQGWNEQFF. The CDR3 DNA reads TGTGCCAGCAGCTTAATTGCGCAGGGGTGGAATGAGCAGTTCTTC. The full variable domain, rest sourced from reference TRBV7-8 and TRBJ2-1, is GAGVSQSPRYKVAKRGQDVALRCDPISGHVSLFWYQQALGQGPEFLTYFQNEAQLDKSGLPSDRFFAERPEGSVSTLKIQRTQQEDSAVYLCASSLIAQGWNEQFFGPGTRLTVL.

The rearrangement uses TRBV2 and TRBJ2-5; tentative D call: TRBD1 (6 bases). This CDR3 region has 13 residues. Germline V gene sequence: CDR1 SNHLY, CDR2 FYNNEI. V lost 4 bases to trimming and J lost 4 bases, with 10 bases between them. The CDR3 loop is CASSGLDRETQYF. CDR3 nucleotide sequence: TGTGCCAGCAGTGGCTTGGACAGAGAGACCCAGTACTTC.

The DNA for the CDR3 is TGTGCCAGCAGCCCGAGGACAGTTAGCACAGATACGCAGTATTTT. Protein product: CASSPRTVSTDTQYF. The V call is TRBV7-8, the J call TRBJ2-3; a possible D gene is TRBD1 (6 bases). CDR1 is SGHVS and CDR2 is FQNEAQ in the germline V gene. The CDR3 is made up of 15 amino acids. V shed 5 bases and J shed 0 bases, with 12 bases lying between them.

The chain recombines TRBV5-1 with TRBJ2-7; 9 bases are a match to TRBD1. The ends lost 0 bases at V and 3 bases at J; junction bases unmatched: 7. CDR1 and CDR2 (germline): SGHRS, YFSETQ. This CDR3 is built from 16 residues. Here the CDR3 reads CASSLAMTGGYYEQYF. The DNA of the CDR3 is TGCGCCAGCAGCTTGGCCATGACAGGGGGATACTACGAGCAGTACTTC.

Points on this clone: At one end, the junction sequence differs from germline, possibly due to a read error. The J gene is TRBJ2-1, the V gene TRBV5-1, with D unclear. The CDR3 is 16 residues long. Germline V gene sequence: CDR1 SGHRS, CDR2 YFSETQ. The CDR3 protein is CASSSIGSPGSNQQFF. As DNA, the CDR3 is TGCGCCAGCAGCTCCATCGGGTCGCCGGGCTCCAATCAGCAGTTCTTC.

The V gene is TRBV6-1, the J gene TRBJ1-3; D unclear. This CDR3 region has 12 residues. Trimming removed 8 bases from V and 2 bases from J, with 7 bases in between. The V gene's germline CDR1 is MNHNS and CDR2 SASEGT. The CDR3 DNA reads TGTGCCAGCGGTTTTGCTGGAAACACCATATATTTT. The encoded protein is CASGFAGNTIYF.

The genes are TRBV5-1 and TRBJ1-6; D is uncertain. Germline V gene sequence: CDR1 SGHRS, CDR2 YFSETQ. Trimming pared 5 bases from V and 7 bases from J, leaving 16 bases between. The CDR3 consists of 15 residues. CDR3 protein: CASSPLLLGNSPLHF. The CDR3 bases are TGCGCCAGCAGTCCTTTGCTTTTGGGGAATTCACCCCTCCACTTT.

This rearrangement joins TRBV5-1 to TRBJ1-1; 11 nucleotides agree with TRBD1. The J segment lost 7 bases and the V segment lost 7 bases, leaving 12 bases of the junction unmatched. Germline assignment: CDR1 SGHRS and CDR2 YFSETQ. The CDR3 length is 15 residues. The CDR3 here is CASGEGTGGYSEAFF. The DNA for the CDR3 is TGCGCCAGCGGCGAGGGGACAGGGGGTTACAGTGAAGCTTTCTTT.